The clone carrying this T cell receptor (beta chain) showed up many times. The data stem from a study of T-cell reconstitution after alpha-beta-depleted transplantation in children. Preparation of the TCRbeta library used unique molecular identifiers. TCRdb passed the PCR reads through MiXCR, listing each CDR3 protein once. The sample includes 600,000 to 700,000 distinct CDR3 sequences, 16% of them seen just once. Looked up from germline, CDR1 is SGHAT and CDR2 is FQNNGV. CDR3 length equals 18 residues. With 4 bases clipped from V and 0 bases from J, the junction kept 10 bases outside the gene matches.

The chain carries TRBV11-2 and TRBJ2-4; 9 nucleotides line up with TRBD1. This TCR was sampled from a human donor who donated a stem cell graft to a child with acute myeloid leukemia. Sample: PBMCs from the stem cell graft donor, taken from the stem cell graft. CDR3 DNA: TGTGCCAGCAGCTCAACCGGGACAGGGACGAGAGCCAAAAACATTCAGTACTTC. This gives the protein CASSSTGTGTRAKNIQYF.